This TCR beta chain was obtained from a study of T-cell reconstitution after alpha-beta-depleted transplantation in children. The germline V gene has CDR1 KGHDR and CDR2 SFDVKD. V was pared by 3 bases and J by 5 bases, with 7 bases of the junction left unmatched. This CDR3 has 16 residues. The TCRbeta library incorporated unique molecular identifiers. One entry per CDR3 protein results from TCRdb running MiXCR on the PCR reads. The sample carries a few hundred thousand distinct CDR3 sequences, about a tenth recorded once. This clonotype was picked up a small number of times. The rearrangement links TRBV24-1 to TRBJ2-5, with 11 nucleotides matching TRBD1. This receptor was obtained from a human donor who donated a stem cell graft to a child with SCID. Sequenced material: PBMCs from the stem cell graft donor, taken from the stem cell graft. The CDR3 spells CATSDQGTGGRETQYF. CDR3 nucleotides: TGTGCCACCAGTGATCAGGGGACAGGGGGACGGGAGACCCAGTACTTC.